This T cell receptor beta chain comes out of a study of T cells after yellow fever vaccination. The authors made TCR cDNA by 5'RACE template switching, adding a universal primer site and UMIs. TCRdb used MiXCR to reprocess the 5' RACE reads, holding one entry per CDR3 protein. The sample has under 400,000 distinct CDR3 sequences, 12% seen once. The sequence was obtained from a man between 18 and 29 years old who received the YFV17D yellow fever vaccine. Sequenced here: CD4+ T cells sorted from PBMCs, sampled 15 days after the yellow fever booster vaccination.

CDR3 region: CASSPNRQDSRGSGGAYNEQFF. CDR3 nucleotide sequence: TGTGCCAGCAGCCCCAACCGGCAGGACAGTCGGGGTAGCGGGGGGGCCTACAATGAGCAGTTCTTC. The rearrangement uses TRBV4-2 and TRBJ2-1; 11 bases align to TRBD2. Trimming took 4 bases from V and 2 from J; bases not matched to a gene: 22. Looked up from germline, CDR1 is LGHNA and CDR2 is YNFKEQ. The CDR3 is 22 residues long.